This is a list of T cell receptor beta chains from one sample in a study of blood T cell repertoires in COVID-19. Profiling relied on immunoSEQ multiplex PCR, and the TCRdb table lists in-frame clones only, not all of them. Here the sample spans about 110,000 clones, about 88% being singletons. The specimen sequenced was peripheral blood. The origin of the receptors is a man aged 40-49 years with acute or convalescent COVID-19. Both conserved end residues are part of each CDR3. A D gene is named only where the DNA matches it firmly. Size tells how often a clone was seen (once, few, many) or the class of an expanded clone, and some rows leave it out.

>-|TRBJ2-1|TRBV5-1|-
TGCGCCAACAGGGAGGGAGGGCCAGGTGAGCAGTTCTTC
CANREGGPGEQFF
>once|TRBJ1-1|TRBV7-2|-
TGTGCCAGCAGCGTACAGAGGAACACTGAAGCTTTCTTT
CASSVQRNTEAFF
>-|TRBJ2-3|TRBV5-1|TRBD2
TGCGCCAGCAGCTTGGCCCCCTCCTCTAGCGGGAGGGAGGCAGATACGCAGTATTTT
CASSLAPSSSGREADTQYF
>-|TRBJ2-7|TRBV4-3|TRBD1
TGCGCCAGCAGCCAAGAGGACAGGGGAGTTTACGAGCAGTACTTC
CASSQEDRGVYEQYF
>once|TRBJ2-7|TRBV19|TRBD2
TGTGCCAGTAGTACAGGACTAGCGGGAACATACGAGCAGTACTTC
CASSTGLAGTYEQYF
>-|TRBJ1-1|TRBV9|-
TGTGCCAGCAGCACACACCCGAACACTGAAGCTTTCTTT
CASSTHPNTEAFF
>-|TRBJ2-1|TRBV20-1|-
TGCAGTGCTAGTTATCGGGAGTTATTCTACAATGAGCAGTTCTTC
CSASYRELFYNEQFF
>once|TRBJ1-4|TRBV3-1/TRBV3-2|-
TGTGCCAGCAGCCAAGGTTGGCAGGAACAAAAACTGTTTTTT
CASSQGWQEQKLFF
>-|TRBJ1-5|TRBV6-4|TRBD1
TGTGCCAGCAGTGACTCGACGGGACAGGGTTACAATCAGCCCCAGCATTTT
CASSDSTGQGYNQPQHF
>once|TRBJ2-7|TRBV4-1|-
TGCGCCAGCAGCCCCCGCGAGCCGGGAGATCTATACTACGAGCAGTACTTC
CASSPREPGDLYYEQYF
>-|TRBJ1-6|TRBV28|-
TGTGCCAGCAGTTCCCCCGTAAATTCACCCCTCCACTTT
CASSSPVNSPLHF
>-|TRBJ1-6|TRBV27|-
TGTGCCAGCAGTTTAGGGAGGAGAACCCTCCACTTT
CASSLGRRTLHF
>-|TRBJ2-1|TRBV29-1|-
TGCAGCGTTGGTACTAGTAGCAATGAGCAGTTCTTC
CSVGTSSNEQFF
>-|TRBJ2-1|TRBV15|-
TGTGCCACCAGCCCTGCCGGGACTCTCTTAAACGAGCAGTTCTTC
CATSPAGTLLNEQFF
>-|TRBJ2-7|TRBV10-2|-
TGCGCCAGCAGTGAGGGGTTTCTAGGAGGCGGTTCTTACGAGCAGTACTTC
CASSEGFLGGGSYEQYF
>once|TRBJ1-6|TRBV15|-
TGTGCCACCAGCCTCCCTTCTAATTCACCCCTCCACTTT
CATSLPSNSPLHF
>-|TRBJ1-4|TRBV5-1|-
TGCGCCAGCAGCCGGAGCGGCCCGACGGGTGAAAAACTGTTTTTT
CASSRSGPTGEKLFF
>-|TRBJ2-5|TRBV24-1|-
TGTGCCACCAGTGAGTCGGCCGAGGGCCGAGAGACCCAGTACTTC
CATSESAEGRETQYF
>-|TRBJ1-6|TRBV25-1|TRBD1
TGTGCCAGCAGAGGACAGGGGGTTAATTCACCCCTCCACTTT
CASRGQGVNSPLHF
>-|TRBJ1-3|TRBV27|-
TGTGCCAGCAGTCCCCAAGTCGGACTCGTCTCTGGAAACACCATATATTTT
CASSPQVGLVSGNTIYF
>-|TRBJ2-1|TRBV7-3|TRBD2
TGTGCCAGCAGCCCTTTCCTAGCGGGGGGTTTCAAAGAGCAGTTCTTC
CASSPFLAGGFKEQFF
>many|TRBJ2-3|TRBV19|-
TGTGACCCGAGCGGGAGCACAGATACGCAGTATTTT
CDPSGSTDTQYF
>-|TRBJ2-1|TRBV27|-
TGTGCCAGCAGTAACCGGGGACTGAAGCAGTTCTTC
CASSNRGLKQFF
>-|TRBJ2-5|TRBV9|-
TGTGCCAGCAGCGTAGACCCCCTTCTGACTTCCCAAGAGACCCAGTACTTC
CASSVDPLLTSQETQYF
>-|TRBJ2-7|TRBV7-2|-
TGTGCCAGCAGCCAGGGTGGGGGCTGGTCCTACGAGCAGTACTTC
CASSQGGGWSYEQYF
>-|TRBJ2-7|TRBV10-2|TRBD1
TGCGCCAGCAGCACAGGGGGCGGCGAGCAGTACTTC
CASSTGGGEQYF
>-|TRBJ1-5|TRBV5-1|-
TGCGCCAGCAGCTTGCAGGGTGGGAATCAGCCCCAGCATTTT
CASSLQGGNQPQHF
>-|TRBJ1-4|TRBV6-5|-
TGTGCCAGCAGGGCCCCGTCGGAGGGTGAAAAACTGTTTTTT
CASRAPSEGEKLFF
>once|TRBJ1-4|TRBV6-5|TRBD1
TGTGCCAGCAGTCGCAACAGGGGGGCTAATGAAAAACTGTTTTTT
CASSRNRGANEKLFF
>-|TRBJ1-6|TRBV18|-
TGTGCCAGCTCACCAAACAGGGACCCACCCCTCCACTTT
CASSPNRDPPLHF
>-|TRBJ1-6|TRBV2|-
TGTGCCAGCAGTACCTCGCAGGGTACCCCCCTCCACTTT
CASSTSQGTPLHF
>-|TRBJ1-2|TRBV7-2|-
TGTGCCAGCAGCTTAGGCCCCTCGGGGATTTATGGCTACACCTTC
CASSLGPSGIYGYTF
>-|TRBJ1-1|TRBV11-2|-
TGTGCCAGCAGCTTAGCCGGACAATTGAACACTGAAGCTTTCTTT
CASSLAGQLNTEAFF